The sequence of this T cell receptor beta chain was determined in a study of blood T cell repertoires in COVID-19. Background on the study: In each case, the material was cDNA or gDNA derived from T cells, B-cell-depleted T cells, or PBMCs.

The CDR3 contains 18 residues. Germline CDR1 and CDR2: MGHRA and YSYEKL. V shed 0 bases, J shed 7 bases, and the junction held 15 bases outside the gene matches. Method: immunoSEQ multiplex PCR; TCRdb's copy keeps in-frame clones and lacks some. The table lists fewer than 250,000 clones, about 80% of them singletons. The specimen was PBMCs or T cells enriched from blood (not recorded which). The receptor comes from a man between 60 and 70 years old who had recovered from COVID-19. The chain joins TRBV4-1 to TRBJ1-2; 9 positions agree with TRBD1. CDR3 sequence reads: CASSQDWGQGGPLSGYTF. In nucleotides, the CDR3 is TGCGCCAGCAGCCAAGATTGGGGACAGGGTGGTCCTTTAAGTGGCTACACCTTC.